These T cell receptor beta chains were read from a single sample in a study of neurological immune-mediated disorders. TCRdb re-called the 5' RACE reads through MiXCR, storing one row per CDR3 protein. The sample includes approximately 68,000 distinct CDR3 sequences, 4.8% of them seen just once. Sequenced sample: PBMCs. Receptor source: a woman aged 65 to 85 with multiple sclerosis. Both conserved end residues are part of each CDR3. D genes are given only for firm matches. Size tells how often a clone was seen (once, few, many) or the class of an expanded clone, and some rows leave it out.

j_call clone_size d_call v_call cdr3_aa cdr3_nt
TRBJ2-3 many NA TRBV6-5 CASSRSRGDTQYF TGTGCCAGCAGTCGCTCACGGGGAGATACGCAGTATTTT
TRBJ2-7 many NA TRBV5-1 CASSSGGSYEQYF TGCGCCAGCAGTTCCGGGGGCTCCTACGAGCAGTACTTC
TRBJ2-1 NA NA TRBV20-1 CSARRSSSYNEQFF TGCAGTGCTAGACGCTCCTCCTCCTACAATGAGCAGTTCTTC
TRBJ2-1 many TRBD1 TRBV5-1 CASSLTGQSYNEQFF TGCGCCAGCAGCTTAACGGGACAGTCCTACAATGAGCAGTTCTTC
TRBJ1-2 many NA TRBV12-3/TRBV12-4 CASSSFGPGYTF TGTGCCAGCAGTTCCTTCGGTCCTGGCTACACCTTC
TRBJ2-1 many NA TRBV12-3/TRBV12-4 CASSLIPPREEQFF TGTGCCAGCAGTTTGATCCCCCCCCGGGAAGAGCAGTTCTTC
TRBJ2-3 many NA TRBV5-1 CASSLARGEDTQYF TGCGCCAGCAGCTTGGCCCGGGGTGAAGATACGCAGTATTTT
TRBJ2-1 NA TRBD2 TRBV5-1 CASSFRTSGGFEQFF TGCGCCAGCAGCTTCCGGACTAGCGGGGGATTTGAGCAGTTCTTC
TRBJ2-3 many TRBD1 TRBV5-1 CASSPWDRGRRTDTQYF TGCGCCAGCAGCCCCTGGGACAGGGGGCGACGAACAGATACGCAGTATTTT
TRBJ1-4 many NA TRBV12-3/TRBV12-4 CASSIGQRGNGKLFF TGTGCCAGCAGCATAGGTCAGAGGGGGAACGGAAAACTGTTTTTT
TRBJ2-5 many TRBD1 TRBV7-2 CASSPPTGVRETQYF TGTGCCAGCAGCCCTCCTACAGGGGTTAGGGAGACCCAGTACTTC
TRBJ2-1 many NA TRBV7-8 CASSLVYGSNEQFF TGTGCCAGCAGCTTAGTTTACGGGAGTAATGAGCAGTTCTTC
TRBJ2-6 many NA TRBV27 CASSFFGARANVLTF TGTGCCAGCAGCTTCTTTGGGGCCCGGGCCAACGTCCTGACTTTC
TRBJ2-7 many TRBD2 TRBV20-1 CSAREASGSLIYEQYF TGCAGTGCTAGAGAAGCTAGCGGGAGTTTAATCTACGAGCAGTACTTC
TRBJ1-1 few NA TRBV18 CASSPTGWTEAFF TGTGCCAGCTCACCCACAGGGTGGACTGAAGCTTTCTTT
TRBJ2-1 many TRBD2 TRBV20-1 CSAPPSGRSNEQFF TGCAGTGCTCCCCCTAGCGGGAGGAGCAATGAGCAGTTCTTC
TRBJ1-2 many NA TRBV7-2 CASSLTVLANYGYTF TGTGCCAGCAGCTTAACGGTCTTAGCTAACTATGGCTACACCTTC
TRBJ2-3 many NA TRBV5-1 CASSFTDTQYF TGCGCCAGCAGCTTCACAGATACGCAGTATTTT
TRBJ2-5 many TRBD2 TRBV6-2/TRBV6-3 CASVTSGRARETQYF TGTGCCAGCGTGACTAGCGGGAGGGCTCGAGAGACCCAGTACTTC
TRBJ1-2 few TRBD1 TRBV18 CASSAGQGAEGGYGYTF TGTGCCAGCTCAGCTGGACAGGGGGCTGAAGGAGGCTATGGCTACACCTTC
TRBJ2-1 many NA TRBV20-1 CSARGAGPAEQFF TGCAGTGCTAGAGGGGCAGGGCCCGCTGAGCAGTTCTTC
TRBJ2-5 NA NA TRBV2 CASTGQIETQYF TGTGCCAGCACCGGACAGATAGAGACCCAGTACTTC
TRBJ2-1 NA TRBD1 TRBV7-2 CASSLARGRGNEQFF TGTGCCAGCAGCTTAGCCAGGGGGCGCGGGAATGAGCAGTTCTTC
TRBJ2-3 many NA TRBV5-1 CASSQPSTDTQYF TGCGCCAGCAGCCAACCAAGCACAGATACGCAGTATTTT
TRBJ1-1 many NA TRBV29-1 CATANTEAFF TGCGCGACAGCTAACACTGAAGCTTTCTTT
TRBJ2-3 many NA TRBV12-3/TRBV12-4 CASRRDFTDTQYF TGTGCCAGCAGAAGGGACTTCACAGATACGCAGTATTTT
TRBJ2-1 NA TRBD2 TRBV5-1 CASSLILAGGTDPYNEQFF TGCGCCAGCAGCTTGATACTAGCGGGAGGTACCGACCCTTACAATGAGCAGTTCTTC
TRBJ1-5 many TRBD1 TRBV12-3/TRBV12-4 CASSRTGVNQPQHF TGTGCCAGCAGTAGGACAGGGGTCAATCAGCCCCAGCATTTT
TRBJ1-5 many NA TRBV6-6 CASSSFNGNQPQHF TGTGCCAGCAGCTCCTTCAACGGCAATCAGCCCCAGCATTTT
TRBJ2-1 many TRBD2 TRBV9 CASSVGSGTSGYNEQFF TGTGCCAGCAGCGTAGGTTCCGGGACTAGCGGATACAATGAGCAGTTCTTC
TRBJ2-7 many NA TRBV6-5 CASSSNRAYEQYF TGTGCCAGCAGTTCGAACAGGGCCTACGAGCAGTACTTC
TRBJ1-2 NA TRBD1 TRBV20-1 CSARDVGQGGYGYTF TGCAGTGCTAGAGATGTCGGACAGGGCGGCTATGGCTACACCTTC
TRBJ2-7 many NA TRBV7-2 CASSQRTSTYEQYF TGTGCCAGCAGCCAAAGGACATCTACCTACGAGCAGTACTTC
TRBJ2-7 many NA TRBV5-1 CASSLAFGGTGGLEQYF TGCGCCAGCAGCTTGGCCTTTGGGGGAACCGGGGGCCTCGAGCAGTACTTC
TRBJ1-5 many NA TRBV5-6 CASSLGQGINQPQHF TGTGCCAGCAGCTTGGGGCAGGGGATAAACCAGCCCCAGCATTTT
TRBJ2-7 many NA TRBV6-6 CASSSRGAGLYEQYF TGTGCCAGCAGCTCCCGGGGGGCGGGGCTCTACGAGCAGTACTTC
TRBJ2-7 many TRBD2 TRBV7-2 CASSPSLSGRGLTYF TGTGCCAGCAGCCCCTCCCTTAGCGGGAGAGGGCTTACGTACTTC
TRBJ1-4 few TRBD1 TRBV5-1 CASSWGQGREKLFF TGCGCCAGCAGCTGGGGACAGGGGAGAGAAAAACTGTTTTTT
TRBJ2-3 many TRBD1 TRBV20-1 CSARPRQGATDTQYF TGCAGTGCTAGACCAAGACAGGGGGCCACAGATACGCAGTATTTT
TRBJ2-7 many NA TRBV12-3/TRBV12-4 CASSLTFRAPYEQYF TGTGCCAGCAGTTTAACTTTTAGGGCCCCCTACGAGCAGTACTTC
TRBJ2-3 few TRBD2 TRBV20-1 CSGGLAGAPRAQYF TGCAGTGGCGGACTAGCGGGAGCCCCTAGGGCGCAGTATTTT
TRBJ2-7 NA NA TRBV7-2 CASSLSTGRSEQYF TGTGCCAGCAGCTTATCAACGGGCCGCTCCGAGCAGTACTTC